What follows describes a single T cell receptor (beta chain). The target antigen is unknown. Extraction and reverse transcription of RNA yielded cDNA as the sequencing template. Assay used: immunoSEQ multiplex PCR; TCRdb lists only in-frame clones, some missing. The data hold around 200,000 clones, with roughly 64% observed a single time. Documented treatment: oral pan-JAK inhibitor, 5-10 mg twice daily. The study team obtained lesional scalp punch biopsies and peripheral blood from alopecia areata patients. After removal of 5 bases from V and 3 bases from J, the junction contained 5 bases not matched to a gene. There are 15 residues in the CDR3. Per the germline V gene, CDR1 is LNHNV and CDR2 is YYDKDF (reference sequence). This specimen belongs to a study of CD8+ T cells in alopecia areata. On the study more broadly: Treatment of the treated patients consisted of oral tofacitinib, 5 to 10 mg twice daily. Study conclusions and caveats: Scalp repertoires also include resident alphabeta T cells from normal skin. Clonality in lesional scalp, especially alopecia totalis/universalis, exceeded that of normal scalp.

The origin of this receptor is a human donor with alopecia areata. The material sequenced was CD8+ T cells sorted from blood, taken at week 24, from a patient treated with tofacitinib. The chain combines TRBV15 with TRBJ1-5; 9 bases are a match to TRBD1. CDR3 residues: CATSLHRGPNQPQHF. The DNA for the CDR3 is TGTGCCACCAGCTTACACAGGGGGCCCAATCAGCCCCAGCATTTT.